The 16 T cell receptor beta chains below come from one sample, sequenced in a study of control samples from healthy donors and cancer patients. Assay used: immunoSEQ multiplex PCR; TCRdb lists only in-frame clones, some missing. The repertoire holds 120,000 to 150,000 clones, with 85% to 95% as singletons. Material for sequencing was blood. These receptors came from a man aged 40-50 years in good health.

The rearrangement uses TRBV5-6 and TRBJ1-2; TRBD1 is a possible D gene (6 bases). The V end lost 1 base, the J end lost 6 bases, and 16 bases lay between the germline ends. The CDR3 totals 15 residues. Germline values: CDR1 SGHDT, CDR2 YYEEEE. CDR3 sequence reads: CASSLWAGVVDGYTF. The CDR3 DNA reads as TGTGCCAGCAGCTTGTGGGCAGGGGTAGTGGATGGCTACACCTTC.

V and J are TRBV4-1 and TRBJ1-2; D not certain. The CDR3 consists of 13 residues. V gave up 3 bases and J gave up 9 bases, with 14 bases separating them. Germline V CDR1 and CDR2: MGHRA, YSYEKL. The CDR3: CASSQFGPPSYTF. CDR3 nucleotides: TGCGCCAGCAGCCAGTTTGGCCCCCCAAGCTACACCTTC.

J is TRBJ2-1 and V is TRBV4-2, with 11 bases aligning to TRBD2. With 4 bases clipped from V and 4 bases from J, the junction kept 6 bases outside the gene matches. CDR1 and CDR2 (germline): LGHNA, YNFKEQ. The length of the CDR3 is 16 residues. CDR3 nucleotide sequence: TGTGCCAGCAGCCCTGACACTAGCGGGGGATACAATGAGCAGTTCTTC. It specifies CASSPDTSGGYNEQFF.

The V gene is TRBV7-2, the J gene TRBJ2-7, with D possibly TRBD1 on 6 matching bases. This CDR3 is 15 amino acids long. V lost 2 bases to trimming and J lost 0 bases, with 11 bases between them. Germline V gene lookup returns CDR1 SGHTA and CDR2 FQGNSA. The CDR3: CASSLTSRGSYEQYF. The CDR3 coding sequence is TGTGCCAGCAGCTTAACCTCCAGGGGCTCCTACGAGCAGTACTTC.

V usage is TRBV7-2 and J usage is TRBJ2-1; TRBD1 matches 8 bases. J gave up 8 bases and V 2 bases, and 5 bases lay outside the gene matches. The CDR3 extends over 14 amino acids. Germline CDR1 reads SGHTA; CDR2 reads FQGNSA. The CDR3 loop is CASSLYRGVYEQFF. In DNA, the CDR3 is TGTGCCAGCAGCTTATACAGGGGGGTCTATGAGCAGTTCTTC.

This chain joins TRBV6-5 and TRBJ1-1, with 7 bases aligning to TRBD1. This CDR3 is built from 15 residues. The germline V gene encodes CDR1 MNHEY and CDR2 SVGAGI. Unmatched junction bases numbered 8, after V lost 6 bases and J lost 1 base. CDR3 sequence: CASRNQTGKNTEAFF. The CDR3 DNA reads as TGTGCCAGCAGGAATCAGACAGGGAAGAACACTGAAGCTTTCTTT.

In its sample, this clone was seen once. The chain uses TRBV15 and TRBJ1-6; D is perhaps TRBD1 (5 bases). The CDR3 contains 15 residues. Germline CDR1 and CDR2: LNHNV and YYDKDF (reference sequence). The ends were cut back, 3 bases at V and 4 bases at J, with 10 bases in the middle. The CDR3 bases are TGTGCCACCAGCAGGGCCAGGGAGTATAATTCACCCCTCCACTTT. This sequence encodes CATSRAREYNSPLHF.

In nucleotides, the CDR3 is TGTGCCAGCTCACTCGGTCAGGGGGCTAGGAGCAATCAGCCCCAGCATTTT. Translating it yields CASSLGQGARSNQPQHF. The chain joins TRBV18 to TRBJ1-5; TRBD1 matches 8 bases. V lost 4 bases and J lost 1; bases outside the gene matches: 9. The CDR3 sequence is 17 residues long. From germline, CDR1 is KGHSH and CDR2 LQKENI.

The chain couples TRBV6-5 to TRBJ2-7, with D possibly TRBD1 on 6 matching bases. Per the germline V gene, CDR1 is MNHEY and CDR2 is SVGAGI. This CDR3 has 13 amino acids. Trimming took 11 bases from V and 2 from J, leaving 16 bases between them. This CDR3 is CAGGNRAPYEQYF. The CDR3 region has the DNA TGTGCCGGAGGAAACAGGGCCCCCTACGAGCAGTACTTC.

The chain employs TRBV15 and TRBJ2-7, with a tentative D call TRBD1 (6 bases). CDR1 and CDR2 from the germline V gene are LNHNV and YYDKDF (reference sequence). This CDR3 is built from 14 residues. Trimming cost V 1 base and J 6 bases, with 13 bases left between them. The CDR3 nucleotides are TGTGCCACCAGCAGAGGAACAGGGAACGGCGAGCAGTACTTC. As protein: CATSRGTGNGEQYF.

This chain connects TRBV28 to TRBJ2-7; TRBD2 matches 7 bases. The CDR3 covers 13 residues. Germline V gene sequence: CDR1 MDHEN, CDR2 SYDVKM. Losses at the gene ends were 7 bases for V and 2 bases for J; bases not matched to a gene: 5. The CDR3 region has the DNA TGTGCCAGCACGATGGGGGGGACCTACGAGCAGTACTTC. Translation: CASTMGGTYEQYF.

CDR3 in amino acids: CASSVGGDRDEKLFF. DNA for the CDR3: TGTGCCAGCAGCGTAGGAGGGGACAGGGATGAAAAACTGTTTTTT. V is TRBV9 and J is TRBJ1-4; TRBD1 agrees at 9 bases. The CDR3 consists of 15 residues. V lost 0 bases, J lost 6 bases, and 3 bases stayed unmatched. CDR1 SGDLS and CDR2 YYNGEE come from the germline V gene.

The chain combines TRBV5-5 with TRBJ1-1; D is unresolved. Trimming left V 5 bases short and J 2 bases short, with 10 bases between. The CDR3 length is 13 residues. Germline values: CDR1 SGHKS, CDR2 YYEKEE (reference sequence). CDR3 sequence reads: CASSSDTNTEAFF. The CDR3, as DNA: TGTGCCAGCAGTTCCGACACCAACACTGAAGCTTTCTTT.

The table lists this clone with a count of one. The gene calls are TRBV7-6 and TRBJ2-1; D possibly corresponds to TRBD2 (5 bases). Germline CDR1 reads SGHVS; CDR2 reads FNYEAQ. Trimming removed 5 bases from V and 3 bases from J, with 23 bases in between. The CDR3 sequence is 18 residues long. The CDR3 loop is CASSKSILVVAHYNEQFF. In DNA, the CDR3 is TGTGCCAGCAGCAAATCTATTTTGGTGGTAGCGCACTACAATGAGCAGTTCTTC.

This rearrangement joins TRBV6-2 or TRBV6-3 to TRBJ2-5; possible D gene TRBD2, 5 bases. Between the trimmed V and J ends, which lost 2 bases and 7 bases, there was a span of 14 bases. The CDR3 is made up of 14 amino acids. The V gene's germline CDR1 is MNHEY and CDR2 SVGEGT. The CDR3 DNA follows: TGTGCCAGCAGTTACGGAGGCGTCGGTAGGACCCAGTACTTC. Translated, it gives CASSYGGVGRTQYF.

This clone was counted once. The CDR3 here is CASSNSPGGRTEAFF. CDR3 nucleotide sequence: TGCGCCAGCAGCAACTCCCCCGGGGGAAGAACTGAAGCTTTCTTT. V usage is TRBV5-1 and J usage is TRBJ1-1; tentatively, D is TRBD1 (5 bases). Trimming took off 4 bases at V and 5 bases at J, with 18 bases between the two ends. This CDR3 has 15 residues. Germline V gene lookup returns CDR1 SGHRS and CDR2 YFSETQ.